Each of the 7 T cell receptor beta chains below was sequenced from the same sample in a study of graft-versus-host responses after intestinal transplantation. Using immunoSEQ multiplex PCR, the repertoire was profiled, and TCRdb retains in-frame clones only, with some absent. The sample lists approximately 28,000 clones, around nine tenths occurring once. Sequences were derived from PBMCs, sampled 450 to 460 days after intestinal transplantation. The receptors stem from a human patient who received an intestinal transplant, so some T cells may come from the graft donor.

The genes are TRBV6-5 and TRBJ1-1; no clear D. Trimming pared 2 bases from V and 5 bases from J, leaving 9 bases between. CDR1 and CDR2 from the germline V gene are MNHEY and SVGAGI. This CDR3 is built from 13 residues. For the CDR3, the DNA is TGTGCCAGCAGTTACGGTATGGGAACTGAAGCTTTCTTT. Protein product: CASSYGMGTEAFF.

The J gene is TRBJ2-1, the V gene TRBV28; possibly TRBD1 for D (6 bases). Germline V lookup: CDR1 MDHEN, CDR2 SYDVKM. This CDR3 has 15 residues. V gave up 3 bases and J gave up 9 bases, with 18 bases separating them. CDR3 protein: CASSFDGRQAGEQFF. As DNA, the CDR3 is TGTGCCAGCAGTTTTGATGGGCGACAGGCGGGTGAGCAGTTCTTC.

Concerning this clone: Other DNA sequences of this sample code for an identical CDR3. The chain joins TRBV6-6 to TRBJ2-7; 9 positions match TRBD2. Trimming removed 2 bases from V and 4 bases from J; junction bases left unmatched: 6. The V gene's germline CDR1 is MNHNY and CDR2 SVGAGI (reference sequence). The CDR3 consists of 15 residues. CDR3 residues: CASSYGTSGGYEQYF. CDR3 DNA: TGTGCCAGCAGTTACGGGACCAGCGGGGGGTACGAGCAGTACTTC.

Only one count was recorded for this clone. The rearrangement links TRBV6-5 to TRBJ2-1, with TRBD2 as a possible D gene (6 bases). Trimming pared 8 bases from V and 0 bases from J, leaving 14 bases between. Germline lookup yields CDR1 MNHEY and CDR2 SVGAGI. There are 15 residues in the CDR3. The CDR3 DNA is TGTGCCAGCTCGGGACTGAGCAGCTCCTACAATGAGCAGTTCTTC. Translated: CASSGLSSSYNEQFF.

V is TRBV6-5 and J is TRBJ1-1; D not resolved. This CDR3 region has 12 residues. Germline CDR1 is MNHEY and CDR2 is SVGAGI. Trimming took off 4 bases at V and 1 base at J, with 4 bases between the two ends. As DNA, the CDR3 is TGTGCCAGCAGTTTAACGAACACTGAAGCTTTCTTT. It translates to CASSLTNTEAFF.

The CDR3 loop is CASSVGDSRHTNTGELFF. The DNA of the CDR3 is TGTGCCAGCAGCGTAGGAGACTCTAGACACACGAACACCGGGGAGCTGTTTTTT. V and J are TRBV9 and TRBJ2-2; D uncertain. CDR1 is SGDLS and CDR2 is YYNGEE in the germline V gene. The CDR3 spans 18 residues. The V end was cut by 0 bases, the J end by 0 bases, with 15 bases between.

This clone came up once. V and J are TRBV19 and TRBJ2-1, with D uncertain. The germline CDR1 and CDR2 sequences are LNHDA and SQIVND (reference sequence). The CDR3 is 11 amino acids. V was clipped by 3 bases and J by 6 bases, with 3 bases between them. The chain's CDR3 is CASSMGNEQFF. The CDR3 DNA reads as TGTGCCAGTAGTATGGGCAATGAGCAGTTCTTC. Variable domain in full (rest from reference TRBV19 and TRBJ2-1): DGGITQSPKYLFRKEGQNVTLSCEQNLNHDAMYWYRQDPGQGLRLIYYSQIVNDFQKGDIAEGYSVSREKKESFPLTVTSAQKNPTAFYLCASSMGNEQFFGPGTRLTVL.